These 10 T cell receptor beta chains were all obtained from the same sample, sequenced in a study of PD-L1 blockade in urothelial cancer. Some clones are missing from TCRdb's copy, which holds only in-frame ones; the method was immunoSEQ multiplex PCR. The sample consists of some 77,000 clones, about nine tenths of them appearing once. The input for sequencing was PBMCs, taken around atezolizumab (anti-PD-L1) treatment. These receptors all come from a woman aged 70 to 79 with urothelial cancer.

The chain uses TRBV7-6 and TRBJ2-2, with D perhaps matching TRBD2 (6 bases). V lost 0 bases, J lost 3 bases, and 8 bases lay in between. Germline V CDR1 and CDR2: SGHVS, FNYEAQ. The CDR3 runs 15 residues. CDR3 amino acids: CASSLAWGDTGELFF. The CDR3 DNA sequence: TGTGCCAGCAGCTTAGCTTGGGGGGACACCGGGGAGCTGTTTTTT.

This sequence joins TRBV10-3 and TRBJ1-1; D is unresolved. The CDR3 totals 13 residues. V shed 2 bases and J shed 4 bases, with 8 bases lying between them. In germline, CDR1 is ENHRY, CDR2 SYGVKD. CDR3 nucleotides: TGTGCCATCAGTGAGGCGCAGGCCACTGAAGCTTTCTTT. Translation: CAISEAQATEAFF.

This chain joins TRBV7-9 and TRBJ1-5; D ambiguous. The germline gives CDR1 SEHNR, CDR2 FQNEAQ (reference sequence). Trimming shortened V by 1 base and J by 2 bases, and 9 bases separated the two germline ends. The CDR3 length is 15 residues. CDR3 bases: TGTGCCAGCAGCTTAGGGAACTACGGCAATCAGCCCCAGCATTTT. It codes for CASSLGNYGNQPQHF. The variable domain in full, completed from reference TRBV7-9 and TRBJ1-5, reads DTGVSQNPRHKITKRGQNVTFRCDPISEHNRLYWYRQTLGQGPEFLTYFQNEAQLEKSRLLSDRFSAERPKGSFSTLEIQRTEQGDSAMYLCASSLGNYGNQPQHFGDGTRLSIL.

The chain links TRBV7-9 to TRBJ2-7, with 10 bases aligning to TRBD2. The V gene's germline CDR1 is SEHNR and CDR2 FQNEAQ (reference sequence). The CDR3 has 14 residues. V trimming: 5 bases; J trimming: 5 bases; junction bases outside the gene matches: 6. CDR3 amino acids: CASSMTSGWDEQYF. In DNA form, the CDR3 reads TGTGCCAGCAGCATGACTAGCGGGTGGGACGAGCAGTACTTC.

V gene TRBV27 combines with J gene TRBJ2-7, with TRBD2 identical over 8 bases. This CDR3 has 20 residues. The germline V gene has CDR1 MNHEY and CDR2 SMNVEV (reference sequence). J gave up 2 bases and V 3 bases, and 21 bases lay outside the gene matches. The CDR3, as DNA: TGTGCCAGCAGTTTCCTGGCCGGGACTAGTCGATCTTTAACCACCTACGAGCAGTACTTC. Translated: CASSFLAGTSRSLTTYEQYF.

The chain recombines TRBV19 with TRBJ2-5, with a possible D match to TRBD2 (6 bases). Germline-derived CDR1 and CDR2 are LNHDA and SQIVND (reference sequence). V was pared by 4 bases and J by 4 bases, with 13 bases between. This CDR3 contains 14 residues. The CDR3 reads CASSTGGLAETQYF. As DNA, the CDR3 is TGTGCCAGTAGTACCGGGGGTCTAGCAGAGACCCAGTACTTC.

V gene TRBV5-6 combines with J gene TRBJ2-4; the match to TRBD1 covers 10 bases. V was pared by 3 bases and J by 0 bases, with 12 bases of the junction left unmatched. Germline-derived CDR1 and CDR2 are SGHDT and YYEEEE. The CDR3 loop spans 19 amino acids. As DNA, the CDR3 is TGTGCCAGCAGCTGGACAGGGGGTGACCAACTTCTAGCCAAAAACATTCAGTACTTC. Its translation is CASSWTGGDQLLAKNIQYF.

The J gene is TRBJ2-1, the V gene TRBV10-1; D ambiguous. Germline V CDR1 and CDR2: WNHNN, SYGVQD (reference sequence). CDR3 length: 11 residues. V was cut by 0 bases and J by 12 bases, with 6 bases left in between. The CDR3 DNA follows: TGCGCCAGCAGTGAGTCGTCTTGGCAGTTCTTC. Translation gives CASSESSWQFF.

This rearrangement joins TRBV18 to TRBJ1-2, with a weak D call TRBD1 (6 bases). Germline V lookup: CDR1 KGHSH, CDR2 LQKENI. V lost 3 bases and J lost 4, with 15 bases in between. This CDR3 comprises 15 residues. In nucleotides, the CDR3 is TGTGCCAGCTCACCCTTCCAACAGGGTTCCTATGGCTACACCTTC. Protein sequence: CASSPFQQGSYGYTF.

The V call is TRBV5-1, the J call TRBJ2-3; 8 bases agree with TRBD2. The CDR3 runs 17 residues. CDR1 and CDR2 (germline): SGHRS, YFSETQ. Losses at the gene ends were 0 bases for V and 5 bases for J; bases not matched to a gene: 11. Written as DNA, the CDR3 is TGCGCCAGCAGCTTGGAGCCTACGAGCGGGGGTGAAGATACGCAGTATTTT. Translated, it gives CASSLEPTSGGEDTQYF.